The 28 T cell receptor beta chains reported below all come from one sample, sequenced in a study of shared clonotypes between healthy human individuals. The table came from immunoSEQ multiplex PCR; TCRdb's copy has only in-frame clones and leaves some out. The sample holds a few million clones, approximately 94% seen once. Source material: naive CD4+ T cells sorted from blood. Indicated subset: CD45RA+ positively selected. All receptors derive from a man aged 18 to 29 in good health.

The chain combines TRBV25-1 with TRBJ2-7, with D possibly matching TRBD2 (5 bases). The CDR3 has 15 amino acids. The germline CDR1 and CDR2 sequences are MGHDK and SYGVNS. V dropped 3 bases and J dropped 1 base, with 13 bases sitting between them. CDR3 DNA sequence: TGTGCCAGCAGTGACTCTCCGGGAATTTCCTACGAGCAGTACTTC. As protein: CASSDSPGISYEQYF.

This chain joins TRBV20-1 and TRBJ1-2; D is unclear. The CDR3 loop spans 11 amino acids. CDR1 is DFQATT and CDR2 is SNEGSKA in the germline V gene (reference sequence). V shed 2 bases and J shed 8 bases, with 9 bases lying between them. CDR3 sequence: CSARSRRGYTF. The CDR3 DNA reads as TGCAGTGCTAGATCACGACGAGGCTACACCTTC.

In DNA, the CDR3 is TGTGCCAGCAGTGACCGGACAGGGGTGACTGAAGCTTTCTTT. Translation: CASSDRTGVTEAFF. The rearrangement joins TRBV2 to TRBJ1-1; 9 positions agree with TRBD1. Germline lookup yields CDR1 SNHLY and CDR2 FYNNEI. The CDR3 is 14 residues long. With V trimmed by 3 bases and J by 5 bases, 4 bases remained unmatched.

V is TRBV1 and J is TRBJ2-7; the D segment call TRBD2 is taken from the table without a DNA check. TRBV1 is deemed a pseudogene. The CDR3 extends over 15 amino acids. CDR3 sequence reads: CTSSQKSGSAYEQYF. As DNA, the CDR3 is TGCACCAGCAGCCAAAAGAGCGGCTCCGCCTACGAGCAGTACTTC.

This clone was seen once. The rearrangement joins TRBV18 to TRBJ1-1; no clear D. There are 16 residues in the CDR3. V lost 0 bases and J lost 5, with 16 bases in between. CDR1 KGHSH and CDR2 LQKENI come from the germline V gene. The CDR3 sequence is CASSPPGSSVGTEAFF. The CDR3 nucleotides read TGTGCCAGCTCACCACCGGGGAGCTCCGTAGGGACTGAAGCTTTCTTT.

This CDR3 reads CASSDLGGGNADTQYF. In DNA, the CDR3 is TGTGCCAGCAGTGACCTAGGAGGGGGGAATGCAGATACGCAGTATTTT. V and J are TRBV2 and TRBJ2-3; D is perhaps TRBD1 or TRBD2 (6 bases each). Per germline, CDR1 SNHLY and CDR2 FYNNEI. This CDR3 is built from 16 residues. Trimming removed 3 bases at V and 4 bases at J, with 17 bases between.

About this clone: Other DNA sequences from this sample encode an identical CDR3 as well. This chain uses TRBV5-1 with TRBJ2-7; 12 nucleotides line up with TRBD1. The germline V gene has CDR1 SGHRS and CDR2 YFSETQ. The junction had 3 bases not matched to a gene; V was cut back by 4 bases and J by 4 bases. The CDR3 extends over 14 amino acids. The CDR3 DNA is TGCGCCAGCAGCGCGGGACAGGGGGCATACGAGCAGTACTTC. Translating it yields CASSAGQGAYEQYF.

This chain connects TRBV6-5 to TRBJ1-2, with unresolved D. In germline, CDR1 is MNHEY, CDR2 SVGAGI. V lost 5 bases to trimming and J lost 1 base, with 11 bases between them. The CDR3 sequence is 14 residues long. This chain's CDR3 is CASSRTSGNYGYTF. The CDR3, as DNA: TGTGCCAGCAGTAGGACTAGCGGTAACTATGGCTACACCTTC.

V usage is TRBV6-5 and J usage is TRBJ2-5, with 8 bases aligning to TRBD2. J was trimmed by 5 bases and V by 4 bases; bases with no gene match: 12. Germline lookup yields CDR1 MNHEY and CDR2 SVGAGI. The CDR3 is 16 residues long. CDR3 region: CASSSLGGGPWETQYF. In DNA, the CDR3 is TGTGCCAGCAGTTCCCTCGGCGGGGGGCCGTGGGAGACCCAGTACTTC.

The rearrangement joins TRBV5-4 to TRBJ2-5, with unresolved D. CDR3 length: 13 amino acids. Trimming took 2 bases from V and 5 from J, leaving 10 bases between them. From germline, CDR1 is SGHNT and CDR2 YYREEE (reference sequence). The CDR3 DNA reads TGTGCCAGCAGCTTTGGGGTTTTGGAGACCCAGTACTTC. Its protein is CASSFGVLETQYF.

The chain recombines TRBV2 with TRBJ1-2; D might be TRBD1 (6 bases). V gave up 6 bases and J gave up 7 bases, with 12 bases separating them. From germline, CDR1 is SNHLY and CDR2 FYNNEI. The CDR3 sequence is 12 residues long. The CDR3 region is CASSNRESGYTF. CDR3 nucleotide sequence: TGTGCCAGCAGCAACAGGGAGTCTGGCTACACCTTC.

CDR3 amino acids: CSVGAGTGTGELFF. In nucleotides, the CDR3 is TGCAGCGTTGGAGCCGGGACAGGCACCGGGGAGCTGTTTTTT. The gene calls are TRBV29-1 and TRBJ2-2; 8 nucleotides line up with TRBD1. CDR1 and CDR2 from the germline V gene are SQVTM and ANQGSEA. This CDR3 comprises 14 residues. V shed 4 bases, J shed 4 bases, and the junction held 5 bases outside the gene matches.

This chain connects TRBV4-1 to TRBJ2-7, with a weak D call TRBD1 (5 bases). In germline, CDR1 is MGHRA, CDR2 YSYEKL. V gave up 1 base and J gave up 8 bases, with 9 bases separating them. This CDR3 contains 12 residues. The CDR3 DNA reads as TGCGCCAGCAGCCAAGGGACGGACAAGCAGTACTTC. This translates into CASSQGTDKQYF.

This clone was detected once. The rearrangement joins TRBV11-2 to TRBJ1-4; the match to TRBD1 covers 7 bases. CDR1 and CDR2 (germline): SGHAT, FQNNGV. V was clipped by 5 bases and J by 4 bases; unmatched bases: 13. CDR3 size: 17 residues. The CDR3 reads CASSPSISGQSNEKLFF. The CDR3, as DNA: TGTGCCAGCAGCCCCTCGATATCGGGACAGAGTAATGAAAAACTGTTTTTT.

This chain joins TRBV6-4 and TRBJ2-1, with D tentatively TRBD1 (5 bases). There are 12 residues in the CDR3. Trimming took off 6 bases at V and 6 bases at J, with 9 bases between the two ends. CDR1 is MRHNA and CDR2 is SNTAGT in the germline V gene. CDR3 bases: TGTGCCAGCAGGTGGGGCACCAATGAGCAGTTCTTC. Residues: CASRWGTNEQFF.

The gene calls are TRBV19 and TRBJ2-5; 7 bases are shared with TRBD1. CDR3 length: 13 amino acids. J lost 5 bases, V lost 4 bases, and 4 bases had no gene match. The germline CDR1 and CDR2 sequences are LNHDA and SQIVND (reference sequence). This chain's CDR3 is CASSTEGAETQYF. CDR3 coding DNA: TGTGCCAGTAGTACCGAGGGGGCGGAGACCCAGTACTTC.

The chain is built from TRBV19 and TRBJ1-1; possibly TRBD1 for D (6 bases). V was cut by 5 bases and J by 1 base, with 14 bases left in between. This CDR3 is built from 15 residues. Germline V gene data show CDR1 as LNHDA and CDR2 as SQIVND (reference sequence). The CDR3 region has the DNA TGTGCCAGTAGTTCCTGGACAGATCGGAACACTGAAGCTTTCTTT. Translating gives CASSSWTDRNTEAFF.

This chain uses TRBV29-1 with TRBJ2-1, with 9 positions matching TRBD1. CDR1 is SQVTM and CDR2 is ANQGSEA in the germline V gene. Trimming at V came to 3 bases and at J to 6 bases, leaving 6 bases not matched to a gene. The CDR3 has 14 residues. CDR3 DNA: TGCAGCGTTGAGGACAGGGGCCTCGGCAATGAGCAGTTCTTC. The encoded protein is CSVEDRGLGNEQFF.

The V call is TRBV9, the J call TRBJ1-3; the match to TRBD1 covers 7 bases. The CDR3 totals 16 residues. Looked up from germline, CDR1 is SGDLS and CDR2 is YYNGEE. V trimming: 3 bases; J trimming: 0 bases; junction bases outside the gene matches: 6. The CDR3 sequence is CASSGDRANSGNTIYF. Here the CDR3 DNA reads TGTGCCAGCAGCGGAGACAGGGCGAACTCTGGAAACACCATATATTTT.

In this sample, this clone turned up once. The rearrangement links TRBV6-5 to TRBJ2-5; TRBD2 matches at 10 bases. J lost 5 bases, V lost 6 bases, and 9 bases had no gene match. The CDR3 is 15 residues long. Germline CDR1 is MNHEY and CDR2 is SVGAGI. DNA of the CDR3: TGTGCCAGCAGACCCAGCGGGGGGGCGGGTGAGACCCAGTACTTC. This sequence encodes CASRPSGGAGETQYF.

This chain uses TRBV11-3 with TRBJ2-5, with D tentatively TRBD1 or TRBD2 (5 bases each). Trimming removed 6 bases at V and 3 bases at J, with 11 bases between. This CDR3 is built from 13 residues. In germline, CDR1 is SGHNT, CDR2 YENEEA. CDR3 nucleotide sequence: TGTGCCAGCAGTCAGACAGCGGAAGAGACCCAGTACTTC. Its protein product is CASSQTAEETQYF. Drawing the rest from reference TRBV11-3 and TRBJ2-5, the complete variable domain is EAGVVQSPRYKIIEKKQPVAFWCNPISGHNTLYWYLQNLGQGPELLIRYENEEAVDDSQLPKDRFSAERLKGVDSTLKIQPAELGDSAVYLCASSQTAEETQYFGPGTRLLVL.

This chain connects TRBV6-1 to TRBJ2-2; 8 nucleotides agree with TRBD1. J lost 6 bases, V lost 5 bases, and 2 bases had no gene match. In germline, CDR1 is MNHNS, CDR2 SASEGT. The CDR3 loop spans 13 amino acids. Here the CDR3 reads CASSTQGAGELFF. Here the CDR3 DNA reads TGTGCCAGCAGTACACAGGGGGCCGGGGAGCTGTTTTTT.

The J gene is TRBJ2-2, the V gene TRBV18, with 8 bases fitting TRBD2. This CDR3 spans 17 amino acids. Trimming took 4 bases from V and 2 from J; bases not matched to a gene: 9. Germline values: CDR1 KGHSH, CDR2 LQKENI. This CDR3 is CASSRSGGPLNTGELFF. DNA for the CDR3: TGTGCCAGCTCACGAAGCGGGGGCCCTTTAAACACCGGGGAGCTGTTTTTT. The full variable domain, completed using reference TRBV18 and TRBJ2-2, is NAGVMQNPRHLVRRRGQEARLRCSPMKGHSHVYWYRQLPEEGLKFMVYLQKENIIDESGMPKERFSAEFPKEGPSILRIQQVVRGDSAAYFCASSRSGGPLNTGELFFGEGSRLTVL.

In DNA form, the CDR3 reads TGTGCCTATGGCAGGACCCTTCCCTCTGGGGCCAACGTCCTGACTTTC. It yields the protein CAYGRTLPSGANVLTF. V usage is TRBV30 and J usage is TRBJ2-6; the D is unclear. This CDR3 has 16 amino acids. Germline assignment: CDR1 GTSNPN and CDR2 SVGIG (reference sequence). V was pared by 7 bases and J by 0 bases, with 16 bases between.

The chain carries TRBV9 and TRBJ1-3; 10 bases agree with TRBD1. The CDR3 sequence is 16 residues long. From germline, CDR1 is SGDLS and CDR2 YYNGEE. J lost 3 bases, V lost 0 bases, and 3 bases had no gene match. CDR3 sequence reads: CASSVAGQGGGNTIYF. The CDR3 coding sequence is TGTGCCAGCAGCGTAGCCGGACAGGGGGGTGGAAACACCATATATTTT.

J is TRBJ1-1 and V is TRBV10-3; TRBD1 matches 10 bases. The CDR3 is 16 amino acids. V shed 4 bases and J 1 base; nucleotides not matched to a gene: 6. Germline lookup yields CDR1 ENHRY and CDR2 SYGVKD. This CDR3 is CAISGGQGKENTEAFF. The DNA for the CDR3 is TGTGCCATCAGTGGGGGACAGGGGAAGGAGAACACTGAAGCTTTCTTT.

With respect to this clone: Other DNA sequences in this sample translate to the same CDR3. Here the CDR3 reads CASSVVGGTSTDTQYF. The CDR3 DNA is TGTGCCAGCAGCGTAGTTGGCGGGACTAGCACAGATACGCAGTATTTT. V is TRBV9 and J is TRBJ2-3; D may be TRBD2 (6 bases). V lost 0 bases and J lost 0, with 11 bases in between. Germline CDR1 is SGDLS and CDR2 is YYNGEE. The CDR3 runs 16 residues.

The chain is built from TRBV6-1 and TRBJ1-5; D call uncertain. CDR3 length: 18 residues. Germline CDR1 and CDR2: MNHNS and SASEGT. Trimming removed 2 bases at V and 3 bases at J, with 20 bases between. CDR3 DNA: TGTGCCAGCAGTGAAACGAGAGGTCTCTTCCAGTTCAATCAGCCCCAGCATTTT. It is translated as CASSETRGLFQFNQPQHF.